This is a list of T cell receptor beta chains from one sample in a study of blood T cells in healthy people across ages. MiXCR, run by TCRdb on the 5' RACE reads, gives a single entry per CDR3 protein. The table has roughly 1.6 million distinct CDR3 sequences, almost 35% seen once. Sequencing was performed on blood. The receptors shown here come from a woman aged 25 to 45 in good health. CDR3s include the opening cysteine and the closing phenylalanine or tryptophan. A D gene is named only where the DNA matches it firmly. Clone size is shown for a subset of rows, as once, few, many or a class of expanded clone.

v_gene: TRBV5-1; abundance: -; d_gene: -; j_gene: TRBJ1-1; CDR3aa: CASRYQGNMNTEAFF; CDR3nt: TGCGCCAGCCGATATCAGGGGAACATGAACACTGAAGCTTTCTTT
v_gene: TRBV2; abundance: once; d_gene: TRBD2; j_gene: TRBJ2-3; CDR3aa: CASSVAGGPTDAQYF; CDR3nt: TGTGCCAGCAGTGTTGCGGGAGGGCCTACAGATGCGCAGTATTTT
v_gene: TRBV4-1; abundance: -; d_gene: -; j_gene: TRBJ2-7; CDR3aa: CASSQGRSAYEQYF; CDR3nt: TGCGCCAGCAGCCAAGGTAGGAGTGCCTACGAGCAGTACTTC
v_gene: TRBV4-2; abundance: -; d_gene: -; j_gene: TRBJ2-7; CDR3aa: CASSQDGSAEQYF; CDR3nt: TGTGCCAGCAGCCAAGATGGGAGCGCCGAGCAGTACTTC
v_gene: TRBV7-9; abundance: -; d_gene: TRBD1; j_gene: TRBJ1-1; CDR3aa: CASSLATGALTEAFF; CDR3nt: TGTGCCAGCAGCTTAGCGACAGGGGCGCTCACTGAAGCTTTCTTT
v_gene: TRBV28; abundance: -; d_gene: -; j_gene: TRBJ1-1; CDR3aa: CASSFRDEAFF; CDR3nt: TGTGCCAGCAGTTTTAGGGATGAAGCTTTCTTT
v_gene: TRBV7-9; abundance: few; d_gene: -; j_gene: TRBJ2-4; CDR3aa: CASSFTAGRNIQYF; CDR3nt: TGTGCCAGCAGCTTCACGGCTGGCAGAAACATTCAGTACTTC
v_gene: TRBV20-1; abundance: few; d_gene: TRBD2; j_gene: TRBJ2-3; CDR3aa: CGTQRGGPSTDTQYF; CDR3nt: TGCGGCACTCAACGGGGGGGCCCCAGCACAGATACGCAGTATTTT
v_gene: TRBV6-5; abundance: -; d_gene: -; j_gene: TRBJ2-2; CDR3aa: CASSYGPDTGELFF; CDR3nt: TGTGCCAGCAGTTACGGCCCAGACACCGGGGAGCTGTTTTTT
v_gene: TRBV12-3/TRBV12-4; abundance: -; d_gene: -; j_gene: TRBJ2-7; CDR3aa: CASSLLGAHYEQYF; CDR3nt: TGTGCCAGCAGTTTATTAGGGGCCCACTACGAGCAGTACTTC
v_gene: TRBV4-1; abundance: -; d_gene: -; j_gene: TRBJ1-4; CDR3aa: CASSREGSRVGKLFF; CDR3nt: TGCGCCAGCAGCCGAGAAGGCAGCCGGGTCGGAAAACTGTTTTTT
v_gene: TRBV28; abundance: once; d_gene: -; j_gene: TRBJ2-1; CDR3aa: CASTPPRRGSGEQFF; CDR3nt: TGTGCCAGCACCCCACCTAGGAGGGGATCTGGTGAGCAGTTCTTC
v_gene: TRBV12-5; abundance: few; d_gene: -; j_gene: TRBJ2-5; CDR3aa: CASGWGSEETQYF; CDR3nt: TGTGCTAGTGGTTGGGGGAGTGAAGAGACCCAGTACTTC
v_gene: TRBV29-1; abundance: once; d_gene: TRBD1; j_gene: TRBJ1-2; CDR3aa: CGVSRDSDYGYTF; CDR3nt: TGCGGCGTTTCCCGGGACAGCGACTATGGCTACACCTTC
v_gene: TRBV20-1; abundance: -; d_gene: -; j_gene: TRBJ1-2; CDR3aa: CSASYPGGQGRYYGYTF; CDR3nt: TGCAGTGCTAGTTACCCCGGGGGGCAGGGTCGCTACTATGGCTACACCTTC
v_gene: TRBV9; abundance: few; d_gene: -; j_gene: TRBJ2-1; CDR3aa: CASSVGNNEQFF; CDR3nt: TGTGCCAGCAGTGTTGGAAACAATGAGCAGTTCTTC
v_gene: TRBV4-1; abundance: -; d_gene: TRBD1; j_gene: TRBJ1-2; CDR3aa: CASSWGQNPAYGYTF; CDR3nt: TGCGCCAGCAGCTGGGGACAGAACCCTGCCTATGGCTACACCTTC
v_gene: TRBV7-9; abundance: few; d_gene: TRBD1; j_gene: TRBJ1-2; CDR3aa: CASSLGLRDRGMSGYTF; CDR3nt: TGTGCCAGCAGCTTAGGCCTCCGGGACAGGGGAATGAGTGGCTACACCTTC